The clone carrying this T cell receptor beta chain has just one count. 13 Jbeta primers and 60 Vbeta primers were used for the PCR. The protocol was immunoSEQ multiplex PCR, while the TCRdb copy is restricted to in-frame clones and leaves out a portion. Of 60,000 to 70,000 clones listed, around 75% are singletons. Trimming shortened V by 1 base and J by 5 bases, and 15 bases separated the two germline ends. CDR1 SEHNR and CDR2 FQNEAQ come from the germline V gene (reference sequence). This CDR3 has 15 residues. The data stem from a study of cytomegalovirus exposure and HLA in healthy donors. The J gene is TRBJ2-7, the V gene TRBV7-9; tentatively, D is TRBD2 (6 bases). The TCR was taken from a woman between 35 and 50 years old in good health and CMV-seropositive. Sequencing was done on a sample of PBMCs. DNA of the CDR3: TGTGCCAGCAGCTTAGGTGTGGGGGGTCGGGACGAGCAGTACTTC. Its protein product is CASSLGVGGRDEQYF.